This is a list of T cell receptor beta chains from one sample in a study of OX40 agonist ivuxolimab in advanced cancers. TCRdb keeps only in-frame clones here, not all; method: immunoSEQ multiplex PCR. In the table there are roughly 20,000 clones, approximately 69% of which are singletons. The material sequenced was CD4+ or CD8+ T cells sorted from blood, taken in a trial of the OX40 agonist ivuxolimab. Source of these receptors: an adult with an advanced solid tumor such as melanoma, head and neck, liver or kidney cancer. Each CDR3 is given with its conserved first and last residue. D genes are given only for firm matches. The size of a clone is reported for some rows only, either as once, few or many, or as a class for expanded clones.

>-|TRBD1|TRBV2|TRBJ2-3
TGTGCCAGCAGTGGTCGGCAGGGGGCTTCCTCTCCCACAGATACGCAGTATTTT
CASSGRQGASSPTDTQYF
>-|-|TRBV28|TRBJ2-3
TGTGCCAGCATGCACTCCAGGCAGCCTAGCACAGATACGCAGTACTTT
CASMHSRQPSTDTQYF
>-|-|TRBV7-2|TRBJ2-3
TGTGCCAGCAGCGGGTATAGCACAGATACGCAGTATTTT
CASSGYSTDTQYF
>-|-|TRBV6-1|TRBJ2-7
TGTGCCAGCAGGGCCGGGCCGAGCTCCTACGAGCAGTACTTC
CASRAGPSSYEQYF
>-|TRBD2|TRBV4-1|TRBJ2-3
TGCGCCAGCAGCCAAGATAGGGCGGGACTAGCGGGAGTAGATACGCAGTATTTT
CASSQDRAGLAGVDTQYF
>-|-|TRBV9|TRBJ2-7
TGTGCCAGCAGCGCCGGGGCCGGGAATACCTACGAGCAGTACTTC
CASSAGAGNTYEQYF
>-|TRBD2|TRBV2|TRBJ2-3
TGTGCCAGCAAAGATAGCGGGAGGGGGACAGATACGCAGTATTTT
CASKDSGRGTDTQYF
>-|-|TRBV5-6|TRBJ2-3
TGTGCCAGCAGCCCAGTGGAGGGGCAAGATACGCAGTATTTT
CASSPVEGQDTQYF
>once|-|TRBV19|TRBJ2-2
TGTGCCAGTAGTATGATGGTCGCCGGGGAGCTGTTTTTT
CASSMMVAGELFF
>-|-|TRBV4-2|TRBJ1-6
TGTGCCAGCAGCCAAGACCCACAGGACAGCTCCTATAATTCACCCCTCCACTTT
CASSQDPQDSSYNSPLHF
>-|-|TRBV6-1|TRBJ2-7
TGTGCCAGCAGGGACCTCCCACAGAGGGAATTCGAGCAGTACTTC
CASRDLPQREFEQYF
>-|-|TRBV2|TRBJ2-5
TGTGCCAGCAGTCAGGAATCACAAGAGACCCAGTACTTC
CASSQESQETQYF
>-|-|TRBV10-3|TRBJ2-1
TGTGCCATCAGTGACGGGACTGAGGCCTACAATGAGCAGTTCTTC
CAISDGTEAYNEQFF
>few|-|TRBV2|TRBJ2-7
TGTGCCAGCAGTGAAGGGCTGTGGAGCTACGAGCAGTACTTC
CASSEGLWSYEQYF
>-|TRBD2|TRBV5-4|TRBJ2-2
TGTGCCAGCAGCTTGACTAGCGTGAGCACCGGGGAGCTGTTTTTT
CASSLTSVSTGELFF
>-|TRBD2|TRBV4-1|TRBJ2-1
TGCGCCAGCAGCCAAGGCCCCGGGGCTAGCGGGGGAAGCTCCTACAATGAGCAGTTCTTC
CASSQGPGASGGSSYNEQFF
>-|-|TRBV13|TRBJ1-3
TGTGCCAGCAGCTTAGACAAGAGCTCTGGAAACACCATATATTTT
CASSLDKSSGNTIYF
>-|-|TRBV2|TRBJ2-7
TGTGCCAGCAGTGTCAACCCCTACGAGCAGTACTTC
CASSVNPYEQYF
>-|TRBD1|TRBV29-1|TRBJ1-2
TGCAGCGTTGAACAGACAGGGAAGGGCTACACCTTC
CSVEQTGKGYTF
>-|-|TRBV14|TRBJ1-2
TGTGCCAGCAGCCAAGTCCAGGGATCGGACTATGGCTACACCTTC
CASSQVQGSDYGYTF
>-|-|TRBV10-3|TRBJ1-1
TGTGCCATCAGTGTAGGGGAAGTCGCTGAAGCTTTCTTT
CAISVGEVAEAFF
>-|-|TRBV6-1|TRBJ2-1
TGTGCCAGCAGCTACCCCGAGCAGTTCTTC
CASSYPEQFF
>-|-|TRBV5-1|TRBJ2-2
TGCGCCAGCAGCTTTTTCCGGGACACAAACACCGGGGAGCTGTTTTTT
CASSFFRDTNTGELFF
>-|-|TRBV6-6|TRBJ1-5
TGTGCCAGCAGTTATAGAGGGGATCAGCCCCAGCATTTT
CASSYRGDQPQHF
>few|TRBD2|TRBV19|TRBJ2-1
TGTGCCAGTAGTAATATTACTAGCGGGCTCAATGAGCAGTTCTTC
CASSNITSGLNEQFF
>-|-|TRBV19|TRBJ1-2
TGTGCCAGTAGTATGTTAACCGATTATGGCTACACCTTC
CASSMLTDYGYTF
>-|-|TRBV18|TRBJ2-5
TGTGCCAGCTCACTGGGACACACCCCAGAGACCCAGTACTTC
CASSLGHTPETQYF
>-|TRBD2|TRBV27|TRBJ2-7
TGTGCCAGCAGTGTCGGGGGGGCTACATACGAGCAGTACTTC
CASSVGGATYEQYF
>-|TRBD2|TRBV9|TRBJ2-2
TGTGCCAGCAGCGTAGGAGCGGGAGAGGTTACCGGGGAGCTGTTTTTT
CASSVGAGEVTGELFF
>-|TRBD2|TRBV27|TRBJ2-7
TGTGCCAGCAGTTTATCGAGCGGGAAAGTCTACGAGCAGTACTTC
CASSLSSGKVYEQYF
>-|TRBD2|TRBV28|TRBJ2-5
TGTGCCAGCAGTTCCGCGACTAGCGGGGTATACCAAGAGACCCAGTACTTC
CASSSATSGVYQETQYF
>-|TRBD1|TRBV4-1|TRBJ2-7
TGCGCCAGCAGCCAAGAACCCCCGGGACAGGGGGTCTACGAGCAGTACTTC
CASSQEPPGQGVYEQYF
>-|-|TRBV13|TRBJ1-1
TGTGCCAGCAGTTATACGGGGACACAAGAAGCTTTCTTT
CASSYTGTQEAFF
>-|-|TRBV27|TRBJ1-1
TGTGCCAGCAGTGAATACGAGGGAGGGAACACTGAAGCTTTCTTT
CASSEYEGGNTEAFF
>large|-|TRBV2|TRBJ2-5
TGTGCCAGCAAGGAAGGGCTGAACCAAGAGACCCAGTACTTC
CASKEGLNQETQYF
>-|-|TRBV19|TRBJ2-1
TGTGCCAGTAGCCCGGTATTAGCGGCCGTTATCTCCTACAATGAGCAGTTCTTC
CASSPVLAAVISYNEQFF
>-|-|TRBV7-3|TRBJ2-3
TGTGCCAGCAGCTTGTCAGGGTCCAGGGCAGATACGCAGTATTTT
CASSLSGSRADTQYF
>-|-|TRBV7-8|TRBJ1-5
TGTGCCAGCAGCTTAGGAGTAAGTCAGCCCCAGCATTTT
CASSLGVSQPQHF
>-|TRBD2|TRBV14|TRBJ2-3
TGTGCCAGCAGCCAAGATTTCGTAAGCGGGAGGAGCACAGATACGCAGTATTTT
CASSQDFVSGRSTDTQYF
>-|-|TRBV12-5|TRBJ1-1
TGTGCTAGTGGTCCCGGGGGGTACACTGAAGCTTTCTTT
CASGPGGYTEAFF
>-|-|TRBV11-2|TRBJ2-1
TGTGCCAGCAGCTTAGTTTCAGGGCTCTACAATGAGCAGTTCTTC
CASSLVSGLYNEQFF
>-|TRBD2|TRBV9|TRBJ2-1
TGTGCCAGCAGCGTAGGGACTCGGGAGGGAAAGCAGTTCTTC
CASSVGTREGKQFF
>-|TRBD1|TRBV13|TRBJ1-1
TGTGCCAGCAGCAGGACAGGGGGAGGCACTGAAGCTTTCTTT
CASSRTGGGTEAFF